This T cell receptor beta chain was identified in a study of CD8 T cells in ankylosing spondylitis. Study-level findings and limits: A TCR beta motif of fewer than 10 highly homologous variants seemed to mark ankylosing spondylitis blood.

MiXCR was run by TCRdb on the 5' RACE reads, yielding one entry per CDR3 protein. Seen here are over 700,000 distinct CDR3 sequences, over 15% observed once, and the top ten hold under 20%. Trimming removed 5 bases from V and 5 bases from J, with 18 bases in between. The germline CDR1 and CDR2 sequences are SGHAT and FQNNGV. The CDR3 is 15 residues long. Remarks on this clonotype: Antigen unknown.

The chain couples TRBV11-2 to TRBJ1-1, with TRBD1 as a possible D gene (5 bases). The sequenced material came from blood, either unsorted or a sorted T cell fraction (not recorded which). The sequence was collected from a male donor with ankylosing spondylitis. The CDR3 sequence is CASSKTVRGGTEAFF. The CDR3 DNA follows: TGTGCCAGCAGCAAGACGGTGAGGGGAGGAACTGAAGCTTTCTTT. Together with reference TRBV11-2 and TRBJ1-1, the CDR3 gives the full variable domain: EAGVAQSPRYKIIEKRQSVAFWCNPISGHATLYWYQQILGQGPKLLIQFQNNGVVDDSQLPKDRFSAERLKGVDSTLKIQPAKLEDSAVYLCASSKTVRGGTEAFFGQGTRLTVV.